This T cell receptor (beta chain) originates from a study of shared clonotypes between healthy human individuals. Template for every sorted-subset replicate PCR totaled around 210 ng DNA, about 30,000 T cell genomes. Under the authors' procedure: ImmunoSEQ junction-only sequences lacked quality scores, so their filtering differed. The repertoire was sequenced with immunoSEQ multiplex PCR; TCRdb's copy has only in-frame clones and lacks some. V, J and clone size reflect that table, while D and trimming were determined from the DNA. The data show about 590,000 clones, roughly 95% seen once. CD8 cells classed as naive were CD45RO-negative and positively selected for CCR7, excluding terminally differentiated effector memory CD45RA+ cells. Whole-study results and caveats: Non-shared clonotypes showed lower generation probabilities than clonotypes common to all four donors. Estimated richness values were generally larger in naive subsets than in memory subsets.

CDR1 is MDHEN and CDR2 is SYDVKM in the germline V gene. Trimming took off 2 bases at V and 7 bases at J, with 14 bases between the two ends. This CDR3 contains 15 residues. Regarding this clone: Its antigen remains unknown.

What was sequenced was naive CD8+ T cells sorted from blood. The source of this sequence is a woman in her thirties in good health. The rearrangement links TRBV28 to TRBJ2-2; D tentatively reads TRBD1 or TRBD2 (5 bases each). The CDR3 DNA reads as TGTGCCAGCAGTTTAGCCGGGGCCTTCCGCGGGGAGCTGTTTTTT. Its translation is CASSLAGAFRGELFF.